This T cell receptor (beta chain) was sequenced for a study of CD8 T cells in Susac syndrome. It was with random hexamers that 0.5 to 1 ug RNA was reverse transcribed. TCRdb re-analysed the immunoSEQ multiplex PCR reads in MiXCR, keeping a single row per CDR3 protein. The repertoire holds about 160,000 distinct CDR3 sequences, with about 94% as singletons. Trimming shortened V by 7 bases and J by 0 bases, and 13 bases separated the two germline ends. There are 15 residues in the CDR3. CDR1 and CDR2 (germline): MNHNY, SVGAGI (reference sequence). The gene calls are TRBV6-6 and TRBJ1-5; possibly TRBD1 for D (5 bases). The sequence was collected from a human donor in good health. The material sequenced was CD4+ T cells from PBMCs. Written as DNA, the CDR3 is TGTGCCAGCATCAACGGGGGGGATAGCAATCAGCCCCAGCATTTT. As protein: CASINGGDSNQPQHF.